The clone carrying this T cell receptor beta chain was counted only a few times. These data are taken from a study of OX40 agonist ivuxolimab in advanced cancers. Measured with immunoSEQ multiplex PCR; TCRdb has only the in-frame clones, and not every one. The repertoire holds about 68,000 clones, with about 83% as singletons. Germline V CDR1 and CDR2: SNHLY, FYNNEI. The CDR3 spans 17 residues. V gave up 0 bases and J gave up 3 bases, with 14 bases separating them. This TCR derives from an adult with an advanced solid tumor such as melanoma, head and neck, liver or kidney cancer. The chain uses TRBV2 and TRBJ1-4; D ambiguous. The sample consisted of CD4+ or CD8+ T cells sorted from blood, taken in a trial of the OX40 agonist ivuxolimab. The CDR3 DNA sequence: TGTGCCAGCAGTGAAGCGCTTGGGGAGTCGGCTAATGAAAAACTGTTTTTT. Translating it yields CASSEALGESANEKLFF.